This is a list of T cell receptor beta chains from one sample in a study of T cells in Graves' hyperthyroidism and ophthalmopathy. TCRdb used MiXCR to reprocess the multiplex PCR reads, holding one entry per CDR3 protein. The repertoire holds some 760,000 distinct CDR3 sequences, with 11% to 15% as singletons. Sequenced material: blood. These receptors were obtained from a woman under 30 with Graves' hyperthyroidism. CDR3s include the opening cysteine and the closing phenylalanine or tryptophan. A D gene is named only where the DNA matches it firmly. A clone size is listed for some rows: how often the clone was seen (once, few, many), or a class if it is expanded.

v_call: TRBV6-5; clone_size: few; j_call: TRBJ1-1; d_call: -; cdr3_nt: TGTGCCAGCAGTTACTCGAGTGGGACTTACATGAACACTGAAGCTTTCTTT; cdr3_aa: CASSYSSGTYMNTEAFF
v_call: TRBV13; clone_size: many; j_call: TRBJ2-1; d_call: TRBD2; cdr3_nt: TGTGCCAGCAGCCCCTACCGGGAGGGGTTTGATGAGCAGTTCTTC; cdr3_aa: CASSPYREGFDEQFF
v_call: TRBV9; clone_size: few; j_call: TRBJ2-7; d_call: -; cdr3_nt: TGTGCCAGCAGCGTAGCGGTTAGCGCCACCTCCTACGAGCAGTACTTC; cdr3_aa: CASSVAVSATSYEQYF
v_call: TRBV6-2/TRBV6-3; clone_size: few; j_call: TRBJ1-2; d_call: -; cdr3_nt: TGTGCCAGCAGCCAACGGCGCAGCTATGGCTACACCTTC; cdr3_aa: CASSQRRSYGYTF
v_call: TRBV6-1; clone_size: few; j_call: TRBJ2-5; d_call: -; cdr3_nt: TGTGCCAGCAGGAGGGTGTACCAAGAGACCCAGTACTTC; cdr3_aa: CASRRVYQETQYF
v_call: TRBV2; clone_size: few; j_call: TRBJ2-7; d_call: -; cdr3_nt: TGTGCCAGCAGTGGGTGGGGCGAGCAGTACTTC; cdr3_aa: CASSGWGEQYF
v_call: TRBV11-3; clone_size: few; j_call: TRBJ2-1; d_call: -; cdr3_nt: TGTGCCAGCAGCTTAGATCAGGTCGAAAGCAATGAGCAGTTCTTC; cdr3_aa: CASSLDQVESNEQFF
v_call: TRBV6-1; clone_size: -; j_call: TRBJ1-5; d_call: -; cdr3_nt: TGTGCCAGCAGCCCCGGGGCACGGGGTAGCAATCAGCCCCAGCATTTT; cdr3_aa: CASSPGARGSNQPQHF
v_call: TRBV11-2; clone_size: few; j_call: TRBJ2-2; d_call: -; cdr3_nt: TGTGCCAGCAGCACCTTCCGTCTCGTTCAGGGGGGTACCGGGGAGCTGTTTTTT; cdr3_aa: CASSTFRLVQGGTGELFF
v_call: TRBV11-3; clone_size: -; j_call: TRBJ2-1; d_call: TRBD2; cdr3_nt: TGTGCCAGCAGCCGGGGGAGGGTTAACTTCGAACAGTTCTTC; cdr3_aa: CASSRGRVNFEQFF
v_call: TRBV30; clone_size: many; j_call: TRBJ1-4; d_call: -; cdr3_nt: TGTGCCTGGAGTGCTACGGACTTTTTGCGGGAAAAACTGTTTTTT; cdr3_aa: CAWSATDFLREKLFF
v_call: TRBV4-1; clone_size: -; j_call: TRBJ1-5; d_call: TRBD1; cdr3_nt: TGCGCCAGCAGCCAGGCCGACAGGGACCATCAGCCCCAGCATTTT; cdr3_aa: CASSQADRDHQPQHF
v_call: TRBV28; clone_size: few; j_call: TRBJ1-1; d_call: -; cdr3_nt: TGTGCCAGCAGTCCCCAGGACAGCTACAACACTGAAGCTTTCTTT; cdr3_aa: CASSPQDSYNTEAFF
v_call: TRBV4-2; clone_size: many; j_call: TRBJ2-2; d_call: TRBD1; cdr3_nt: TGTGCCAGCAGCCCCTATCCGCTTCCACGACAGGGGGCGAACACCGGGGAGCTGTTTTTT; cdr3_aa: CASSPYPLPRQGANTGELFF
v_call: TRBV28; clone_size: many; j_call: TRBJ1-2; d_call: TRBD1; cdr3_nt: TGTGCCAGCGGAACTACAGGGGGCGACTATGGCTACACCTTC; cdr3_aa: CASGTTGGDYGYTF
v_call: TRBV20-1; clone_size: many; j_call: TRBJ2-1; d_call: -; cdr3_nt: TGCAGTGCGCTAACTAGATACAATGAGCAGTTCTTC; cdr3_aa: CSALTRYNEQFF
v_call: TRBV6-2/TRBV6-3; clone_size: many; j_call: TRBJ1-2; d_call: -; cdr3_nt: TGTGCCAGCAGTTTCCCGGCTTACTATGGCTACACCTTC; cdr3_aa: CASSFPAYYGYTF
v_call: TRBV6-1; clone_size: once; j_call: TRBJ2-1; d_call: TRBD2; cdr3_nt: TGTGCGACCCGAGGGGCGGGAGGGAGGAATGAGCAGTTCTTC; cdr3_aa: CATRGAGGRNEQFF
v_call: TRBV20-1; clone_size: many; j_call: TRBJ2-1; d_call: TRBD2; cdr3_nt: TGCAGTGCTAGAGATTGGCTAGCGGGCTACAATGAGCAGTTCTTC; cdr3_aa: CSARDWLAGYNEQFF
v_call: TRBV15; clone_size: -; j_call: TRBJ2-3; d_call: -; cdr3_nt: TGTGCCACCAGCAGAGTCCCCCGAGGCACCGAGGGAGATACGCAGTATTTT; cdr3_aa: CATSRVPRGTEGDTQYF
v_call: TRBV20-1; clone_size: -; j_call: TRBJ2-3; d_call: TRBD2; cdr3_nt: TGCAGTGCCCCCACTAGCGCTCCCACAGATACGCAGTATTTT; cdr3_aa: CSAPTSAPTDTQYF
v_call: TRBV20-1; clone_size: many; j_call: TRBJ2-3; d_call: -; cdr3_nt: TGCAGTGTCAGATCGATCACAGATACGCAGTATTTT; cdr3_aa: CSVRSITDTQYF
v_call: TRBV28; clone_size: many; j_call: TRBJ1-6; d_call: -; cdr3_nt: TGTGCCAGCATCCCAGGGAGTGGAACCTATAATTCACCCCTCCACTTT; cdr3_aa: CASIPGSGTYNSPLHF
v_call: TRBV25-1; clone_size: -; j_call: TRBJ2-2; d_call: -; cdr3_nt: TGTGCCAGCAGTATGGGTTTAATCGGGGAGCTGTTTTTT; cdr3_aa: CASSMGLIGELFF
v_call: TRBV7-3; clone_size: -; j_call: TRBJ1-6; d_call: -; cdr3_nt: TGTGCCCGCAAAATCGGGCGGGGGGCAAGGAGCTCCTATAATTCACCCCTCCACTTT; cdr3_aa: CARKIGRGARSSYNSPLHF
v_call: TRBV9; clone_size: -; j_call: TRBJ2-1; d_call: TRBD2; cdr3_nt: TGTGCCAGCAGCGTAGCCGCTCTAGCGGGCCCCCGGTGGAATGAGCAGTTCTTC; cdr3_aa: CASSVAALAGPRWNEQFF
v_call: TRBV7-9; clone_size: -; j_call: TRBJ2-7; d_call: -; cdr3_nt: TGTGCCAGCAGCTTAGCGAGCACAGCCCAATCCTACGAGCAGTACTTC; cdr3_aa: CASSLASTAQSYEQYF
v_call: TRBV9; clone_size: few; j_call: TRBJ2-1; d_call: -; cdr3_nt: TGTGCCAGCAGCGTAGGTAGCGGAGCATACAATGAGCAGTTCTTC; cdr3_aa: CASSVGSGAYNEQFF
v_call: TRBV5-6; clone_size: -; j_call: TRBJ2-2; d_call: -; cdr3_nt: TGTGCCAGCAGCTCTAGGGGTTGGCTTGGGGAGCTGTTTTTT; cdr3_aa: CASSSRGWLGELFF
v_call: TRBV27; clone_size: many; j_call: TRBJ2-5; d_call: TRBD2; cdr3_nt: TGTGCCAGCAGTTTATCGTTCGGCCCAGGTAGCGGGAGGGCCGTAGAGACCCAGTACTTC; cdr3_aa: CASSLSFGPGSGRAVETQYF
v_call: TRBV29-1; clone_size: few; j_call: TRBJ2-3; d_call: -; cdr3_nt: TGCAGCGTGGGGGCGTTTACTAGCACAGATACGCAGTATTTT; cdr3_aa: CSVGAFTSTDTQYF
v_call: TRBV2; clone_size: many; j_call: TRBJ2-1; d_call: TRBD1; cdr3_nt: TGTGCCAGCACCGACAGGGGTGGGGTAGGCTCCAATGAGCAGTTCTTC; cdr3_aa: CASTDRGGVGSNEQFF
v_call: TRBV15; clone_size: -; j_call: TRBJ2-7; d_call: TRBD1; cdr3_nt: TGTGCCACCAGCAGAGATCTACAGGGGCGGCAGTACTTC; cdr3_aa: CATSRDLQGRQYF
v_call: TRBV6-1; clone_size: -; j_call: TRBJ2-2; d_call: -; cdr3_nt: TGTGCCAGCACCCTTATAATCGGGATTGACACCGGGGAGCTGTTTTTT; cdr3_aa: CASTLIIGIDTGELFF
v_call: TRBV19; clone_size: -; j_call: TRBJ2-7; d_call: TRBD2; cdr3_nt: TGTGCCAGTAGCGTTAAGCGGGAGGGCCTCTACGAGCAGTACTTC; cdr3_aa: CASSVKREGLYEQYF
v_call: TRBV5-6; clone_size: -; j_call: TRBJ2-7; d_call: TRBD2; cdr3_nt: TGTGCCAGCAGCGTGCTAGCGGGGGTCCTTTACGAGCAGTACTTC; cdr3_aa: CASSVLAGVLYEQYF
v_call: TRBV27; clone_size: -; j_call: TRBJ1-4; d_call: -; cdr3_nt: TGTGCCAGCAGTCGTCGGGCCAATGAAAAACTGTTTTTT; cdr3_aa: CASSRRANEKLFF
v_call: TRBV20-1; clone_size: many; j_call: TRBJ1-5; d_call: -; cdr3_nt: TGCAGTGCTTTTGACAGGTCGAATCAGCCCCAGCATTTT; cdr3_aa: CSAFDRSNQPQHF
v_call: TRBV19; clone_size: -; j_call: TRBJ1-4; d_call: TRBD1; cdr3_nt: TGTGCCAGTAGTGCATCGAACAGGGGGCGAGATGAAAAACTGTTTTTT; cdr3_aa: CASSASNRGRDEKLFF
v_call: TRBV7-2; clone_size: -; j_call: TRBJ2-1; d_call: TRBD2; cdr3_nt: TGTGCCAGCACCCAGCGGGAGATTGGGGAGCAGTTCTTC; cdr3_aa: CASTQREIGEQFF
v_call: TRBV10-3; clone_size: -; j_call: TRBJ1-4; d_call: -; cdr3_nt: TGTGCCATCAGTGTAGGAGGCACTAATGAAAAACTGTTTTTT; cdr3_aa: CAISVGGTNEKLFF
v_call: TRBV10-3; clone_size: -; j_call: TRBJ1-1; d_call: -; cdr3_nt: TGTGCCATCACCTCGTCCTTGGACACTGAAGCTTTCTTT; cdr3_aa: CAITSSLDTEAFF